Below, 10 T cell receptor beta chains from the same sample are listed, as sequenced in a study of CD8+ T cells in alopecia areata. Treatment denoted: oral pan-JAK inhibitor, 5-10 mg twice daily. Extracted from the samples, RNA was reverse transcribed into cDNA to serve as the sequencing template. Produced via immunoSEQ multiplex PCR; TCRdb's table is partial and in-frame only. The table has about 160,000 clones, about 71% seen once. The starting material was CD4+ T cells sorted from blood, obtained at week 4, from a patient treated with tofacitinib. These TCRs come from a human donor with alopecia areata.

The chain uses TRBV6-6 and TRBJ2-7; D unclear. Germline V gene sequence: CDR1 MNHNY, CDR2 SVGAGI (reference sequence). This CDR3 has 13 amino acids. V was pared by 5 bases and J by 3 bases, with 11 bases between. The CDR3 DNA reads as TGTGCCAGCAGTCCAAGGGCAGGCTACGAGCAGTACTTC. Translating gives CASSPRAGYEQYF.

The CDR3 DNA is TGTGCCAGCAGCTCGAAGACAGGCTCCTACGAGCAGTACTTC. Amino acid sequence: CASSSKTGSYEQYF. The J gene is TRBJ2-7, the V gene TRBV5-4; tentative D call: TRBD1 (6 bases). Germline V CDR1 and CDR2: SGHNT, YYREEE (reference sequence). Trimming left V 3 bases short and J 0 bases short, with 10 bases between. The CDR3 is made up of 14 amino acids.

The chain has TRBV27 and TRBJ1-6; D gene ambiguous. Deletions cut 8 bases from V and 8 bases from J, with 16 bases between. The germline V gene encodes CDR1 MNHEY and CDR2 SMNVEV (reference sequence). The CDR3 is 14 residues long. CDR3 bases: TGTGCCAGCGGCTTAAAAGGACTGTATTCACCCCTCCACTTT. Its translation: CASGLKGLYSPLHF.

This chain uses TRBV12-5 with TRBJ1-1, with D possibly matching TRBD1 (5 bases). The length of the CDR3 is 13 residues. Germline CDR1 reads LGHNT; CDR2 reads FRNRAP. The V gene lost 7 bases and the J gene lost 1 base, with 10 bases spanning the gap. The CDR3 protein is CASAPTGNTEAFF. The CDR3 DNA sequence: TGTGCTAGTGCACCAACAGGGAACACTGAAGCTTTCTTT.

The chain carries TRBV7-3 and TRBJ1-1, with a possible D match to TRBD1 (5 bases). V gave up 2 bases and J gave up 0 bases, with 7 bases separating them. Germline CDR1 SGHTA, CDR2 FQGTGA. The CDR3 spans 14 residues. The chain's CDR3 is CASSLGGVNTEAFF. The CDR3 DNA reads as TGTGCCAGCAGCTTAGGGGGAGTGAACACTGAAGCTTTCTTT.

This clone was counted only a few times. This sequence joins TRBV29-1 and TRBJ2-3, with D unclear. The germline CDR1 and CDR2 sequences are SQVTM and ANQGSEA. Trimming took 5 bases from V and 1 from J, leaving 13 bases between them. There are 14 residues in the CDR3. The CDR3, as DNA: TGCAGCGTTAATGGCCCAACCCGCACAGATACGCAGTATTTT. This sequence encodes CSVNGPTRTDTQYF.

This clone was seen a handful of times. The chain joins TRBV29-1 to TRBJ2-7; tentatively, D is TRBD1 or TRBD2 (6 bases each). V was clipped by 7 bases and J by 2 bases, with 18 bases between them. The CDR3 runs 14 residues. Looked up from germline, CDR1 is SQVTM and CDR2 is ANQGSEA. The CDR3 DNA sequence: TGCAGCGCCGGCGAGGGGGGTCTCCCCTACGAGCAGTACTTC. It yields the protein CSAGEGGLPYEQYF.

The genes are TRBV5-1 and TRBJ2-2; TRBD1 matches 8 bases. Per germline, CDR1 SGHRS and CDR2 YFSETQ. This CDR3 has 16 residues. Trimming took 0 bases from V and 2 from J; bases not matched to a gene: 3. The CDR3 loop is CASSLAGQGNTGELFF. CDR3 nucleotide sequence: TGCGCCAGCAGCTTGGCCGGACAGGGTAACACCGGGGAGCTGTTTTTT. Using reference TRBV5-1 and TRBJ2-2 for the parts outside the CDR3, the full variable domain is KAGVTQTPRYLIKTRGQQVTLSCSPISGHRSVSWYQQTPGQGLQFLFEYFSETQRNKGNFPGRFSGRQFSNSRSEMNVSTLELGDSALYLCASSLAGQGNTGELFFGEGSRLTVL.

In this sample, this clone turned up a few times. The V call is TRBV30, the J call TRBJ1-5; D may be TRBD1 (5 bases). Per germline, CDR1 GTSNPN and CDR2 SVGIG (reference sequence). The V and J ends lost 5 bases and 3 bases respectively, with 14 bases between them. The CDR3 has 14 residues. The CDR3 sequence: CAWQGGGPNQPQHF. The CDR3 DNA sequence: TGTGCCTGGCAGGGCGGGGGTCCCAATCAGCCCCAGCATTTT.

This rearrangement joins TRBV29-1 to TRBJ1-3; possible D gene TRBD1, 6 bases. Germline CDR1 reads SQVTM; CDR2 reads ANQGSEA. Trimming shortened V by 7 bases and J by 0 bases, and 10 bases separated the two germline ends. CDR3 size: 13 residues. The CDR3 DNA reads TGCAGCGGACAGGAATACTCTGGAAACACCATATATTTT. Protein: CSGQEYSGNTIYF.